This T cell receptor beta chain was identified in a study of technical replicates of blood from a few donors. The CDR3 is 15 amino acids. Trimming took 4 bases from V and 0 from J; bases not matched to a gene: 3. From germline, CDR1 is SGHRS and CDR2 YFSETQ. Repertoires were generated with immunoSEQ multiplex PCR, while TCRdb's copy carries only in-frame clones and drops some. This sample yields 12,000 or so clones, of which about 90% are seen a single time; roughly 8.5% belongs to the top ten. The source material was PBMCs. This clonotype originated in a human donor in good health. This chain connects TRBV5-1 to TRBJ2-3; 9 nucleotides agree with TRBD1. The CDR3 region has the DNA TGCGCCAGCAGCATAGGGACAGGGAGCACAGATACGCAGTATTTT. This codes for CASSIGTGSTDTQYF.